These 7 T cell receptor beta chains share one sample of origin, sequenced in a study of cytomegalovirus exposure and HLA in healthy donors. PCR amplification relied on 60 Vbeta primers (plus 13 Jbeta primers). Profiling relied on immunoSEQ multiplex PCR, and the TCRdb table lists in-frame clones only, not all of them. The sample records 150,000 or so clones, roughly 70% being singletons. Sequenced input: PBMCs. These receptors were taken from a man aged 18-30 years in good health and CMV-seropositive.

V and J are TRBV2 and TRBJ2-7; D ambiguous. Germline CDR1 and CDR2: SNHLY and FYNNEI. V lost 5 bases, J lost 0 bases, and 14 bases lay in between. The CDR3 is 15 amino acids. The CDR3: CASSMIPFSSYEQYF. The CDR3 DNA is TGTGCCAGCAGTATGATACCTTTTAGCTCCTACGAGCAGTACTTC.

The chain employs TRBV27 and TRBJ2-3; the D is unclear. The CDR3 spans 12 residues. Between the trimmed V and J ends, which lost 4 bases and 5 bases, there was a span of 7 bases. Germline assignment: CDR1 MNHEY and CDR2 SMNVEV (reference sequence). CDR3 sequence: CASSYSGDTQYF. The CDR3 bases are TGTGCCAGCAGTTACAGTGGAGATACGCAGTATTTT.

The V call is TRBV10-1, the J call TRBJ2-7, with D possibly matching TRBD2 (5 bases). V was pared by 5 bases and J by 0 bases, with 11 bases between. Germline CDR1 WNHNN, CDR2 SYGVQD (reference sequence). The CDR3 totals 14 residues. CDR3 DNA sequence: TGCGCCAGCAGTTTATCCGGGAACTCCTACGAGCAGTACTTC. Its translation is CASSLSGNSYEQYF.

The CDR3 spells CASSYSTLRTDTQYF. The CDR3 DNA is TGTGCCAGCAGTTACTCGACTCTCCGCACAGATACGCAGTATTTT. This rearrangement joins TRBV6-5 to TRBJ2-3; D is uncertain. This CDR3 region has 15 residues. CDR1 MNHEY and CDR2 SVGAGI come from the germline V gene. The germline V and J ends were trimmed by 0 bases and 1 base, with 8 bases remaining between them.

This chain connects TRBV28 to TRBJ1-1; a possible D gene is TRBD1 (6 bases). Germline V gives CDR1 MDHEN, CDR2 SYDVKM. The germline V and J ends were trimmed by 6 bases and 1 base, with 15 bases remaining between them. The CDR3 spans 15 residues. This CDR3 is CASRSGGARNTEAFF. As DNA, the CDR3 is TGTGCCAGCAGATCCGGGGGGGCCCGGAACACTGAAGCTTTCTTT.

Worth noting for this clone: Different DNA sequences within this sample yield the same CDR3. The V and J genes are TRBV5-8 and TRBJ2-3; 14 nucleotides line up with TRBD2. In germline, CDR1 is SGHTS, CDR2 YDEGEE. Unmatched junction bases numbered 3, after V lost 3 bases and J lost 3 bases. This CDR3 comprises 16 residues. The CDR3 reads CASSWGTSGGTDTQYF. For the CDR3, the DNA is TGTGCCAGCAGCTGGGGGACTAGCGGGGGTACAGATACGCAGTATTTT.

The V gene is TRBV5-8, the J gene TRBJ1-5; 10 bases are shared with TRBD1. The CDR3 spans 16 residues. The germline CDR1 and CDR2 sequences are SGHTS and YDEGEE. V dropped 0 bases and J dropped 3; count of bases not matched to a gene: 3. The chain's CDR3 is CASSLGTGGVNQPQHF. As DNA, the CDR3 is TGTGCCAGCAGCTTGGGGACAGGGGGAGTCAATCAGCCCCAGCATTTT.